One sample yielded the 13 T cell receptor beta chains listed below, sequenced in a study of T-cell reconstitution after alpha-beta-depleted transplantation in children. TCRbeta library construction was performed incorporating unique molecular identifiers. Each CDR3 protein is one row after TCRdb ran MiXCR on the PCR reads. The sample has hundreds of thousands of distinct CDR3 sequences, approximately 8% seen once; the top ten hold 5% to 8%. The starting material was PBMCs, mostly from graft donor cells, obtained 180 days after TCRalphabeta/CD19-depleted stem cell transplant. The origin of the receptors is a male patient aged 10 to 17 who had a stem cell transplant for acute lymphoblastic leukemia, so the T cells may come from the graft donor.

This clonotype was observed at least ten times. The CDR3 protein is CASSSSRTGEAFF. DNA for the CDR3: TGTGCCAGCAGTTCGTCCAGGACAGGGGAAGCTTTCTTT. This sequence joins TRBV28 and TRBJ1-1, with TRBD1 matching over 8 bases. This CDR3 has 13 residues. Per the germline V gene, CDR1 is MDHEN and CDR2 is SYDVKM. With V trimmed by 4 bases and J by 8 bases, 6 bases remained unmatched.

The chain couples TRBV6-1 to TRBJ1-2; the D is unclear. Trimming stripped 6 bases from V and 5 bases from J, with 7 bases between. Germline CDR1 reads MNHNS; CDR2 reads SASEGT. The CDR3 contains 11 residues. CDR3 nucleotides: TGTGCCAGCAGGGAGGTTTATGGCTACACCTTC. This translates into CASREVYGYTF.

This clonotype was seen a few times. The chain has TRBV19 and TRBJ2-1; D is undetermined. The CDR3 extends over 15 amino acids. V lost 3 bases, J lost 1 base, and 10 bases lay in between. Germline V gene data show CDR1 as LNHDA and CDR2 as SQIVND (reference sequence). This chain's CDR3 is CASSMYSMSYNEQFF. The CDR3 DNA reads TGTGCCAGTAGTATGTATAGCATGTCCTACAATGAGCAGTTCTTC.

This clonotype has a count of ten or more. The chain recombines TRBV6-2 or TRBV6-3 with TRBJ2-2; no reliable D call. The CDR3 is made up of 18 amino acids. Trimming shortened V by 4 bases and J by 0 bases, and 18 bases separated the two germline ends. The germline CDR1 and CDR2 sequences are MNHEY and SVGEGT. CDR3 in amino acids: CASSLGWPPSSNTGELFF. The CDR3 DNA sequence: TGTGCCAGCAGTTTAGGTTGGCCACCTTCTTCGAACACCGGGGAGCTGTTTTTT.

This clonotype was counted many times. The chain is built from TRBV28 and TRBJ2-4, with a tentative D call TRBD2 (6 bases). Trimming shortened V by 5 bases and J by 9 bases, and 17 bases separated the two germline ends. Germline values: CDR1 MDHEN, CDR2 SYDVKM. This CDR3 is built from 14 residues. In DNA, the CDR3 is TGTGCCAGCAGTCCGGGCGGCGGGGCAGGCATTCAGTACTTC. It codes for CASSPGGGAGIQYF.

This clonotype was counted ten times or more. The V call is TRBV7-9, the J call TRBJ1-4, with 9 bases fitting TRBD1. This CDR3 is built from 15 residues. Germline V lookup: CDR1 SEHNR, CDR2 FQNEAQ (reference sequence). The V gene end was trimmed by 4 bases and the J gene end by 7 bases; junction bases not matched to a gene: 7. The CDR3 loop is CASSYPGQGGEKLFF. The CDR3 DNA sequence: TGTGCCAGCAGCTACCCGGGACAGGGTGGTGAAAAACTGTTTTTT.

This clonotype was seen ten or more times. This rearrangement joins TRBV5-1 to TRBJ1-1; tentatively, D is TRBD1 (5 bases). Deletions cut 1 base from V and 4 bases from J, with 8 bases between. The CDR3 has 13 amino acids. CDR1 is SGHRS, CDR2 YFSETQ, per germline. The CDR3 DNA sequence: TGCGCCAGCAGCTTGTGGGGCGGCACTGAAGCTTTCTTT. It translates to CASSLWGGTEAFF.

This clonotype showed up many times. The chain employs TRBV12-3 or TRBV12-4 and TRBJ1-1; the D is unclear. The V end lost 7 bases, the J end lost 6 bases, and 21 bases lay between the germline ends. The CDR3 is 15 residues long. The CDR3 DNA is TGTGCCAGCATCCCATATTCCCTCAGTGGCGCTGAAGCTTTCTTT. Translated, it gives CASIPYSLSGAEAFF.

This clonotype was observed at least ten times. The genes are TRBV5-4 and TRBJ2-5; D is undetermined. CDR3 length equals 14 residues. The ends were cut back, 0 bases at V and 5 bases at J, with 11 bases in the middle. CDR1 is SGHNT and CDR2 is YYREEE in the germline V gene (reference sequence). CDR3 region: CASSLDVSAETQYF. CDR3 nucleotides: TGTGCCAGCAGCTTGGACGTGTCGGCGGAGACCCAGTACTTC.

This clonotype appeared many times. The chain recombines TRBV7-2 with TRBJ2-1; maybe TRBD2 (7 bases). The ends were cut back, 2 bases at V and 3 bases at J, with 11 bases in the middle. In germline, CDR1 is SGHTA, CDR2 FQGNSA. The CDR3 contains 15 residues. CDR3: CASSLKGGSYNEQFF. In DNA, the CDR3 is TGTGCCAGCAGCTTAAAGGGGGGGAGCTACAATGAGCAGTTCTTC.

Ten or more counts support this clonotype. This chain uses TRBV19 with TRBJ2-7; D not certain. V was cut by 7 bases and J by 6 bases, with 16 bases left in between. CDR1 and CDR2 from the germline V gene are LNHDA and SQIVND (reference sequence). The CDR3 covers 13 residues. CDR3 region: CASTLGLSGEQYF. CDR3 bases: TGTGCCAGTACCCTAGGTCTTTCGGGCGAGCAGTACTTC.

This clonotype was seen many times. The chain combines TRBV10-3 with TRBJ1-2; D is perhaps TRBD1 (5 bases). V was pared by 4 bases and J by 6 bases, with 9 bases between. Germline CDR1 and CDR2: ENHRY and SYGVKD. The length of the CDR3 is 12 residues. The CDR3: CAISAGLDGYTF. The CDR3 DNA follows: TGTGCCATCAGTGCGGGGCTGGATGGCTACACCTTC.

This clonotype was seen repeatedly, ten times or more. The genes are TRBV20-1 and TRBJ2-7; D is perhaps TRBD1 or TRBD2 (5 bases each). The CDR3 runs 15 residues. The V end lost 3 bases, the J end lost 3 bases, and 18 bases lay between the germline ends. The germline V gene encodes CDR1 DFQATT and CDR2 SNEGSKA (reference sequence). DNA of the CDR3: TGCAGTGCTAGGGGGCCTAGCCCACCGCACTACGAGCAGTACTTC. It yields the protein CSARGPSPPHYEQYF.